This T cell receptor (beta chain) was identified in a study of T-cell memory formation after mild COVID-19. Broader study findings: Contracting clones from day 15 to 85 had balanced CD4/CD8; later expanders favoured CD4+. Confirmation was lacking for SARS-CoV-2 specificity of second-wave clones that peaked on day 37.

The V gene lost 5 bases and the J gene lost 0 bases, with 8 bases spanning the gap. Germline values: CDR1 MNHEY, CDR2 SMNVEV (reference sequence). The CDR3 loop spans 13 amino acids. After 5'RACE with constant-segment primers, TCR alpha and TCR beta cDNA libraries carrying sample barcodes and UMIs were obtained. TCRdb called the 5' RACE reads again in MiXCR, with one record for every CDR3 protein. The table includes around 180,000 distinct CDR3 sequences, less than 20% detected once. Points on this clonotype: What it binds is unknown.

Sample: PBMCs or a T cell subset sorted from them (not recorded which). The V call is TRBV27, the J call TRBJ2-7; D is unresolved. The TCR originated in a man aged 18 to 30 who had mild COVID-19 (a few samples of this study predate the infection). Cell type and time point are not known. The CDR3 sequence is CASSRLDSYEQYV. CDR3 sequence (DNA): TGTGCCAGCAGTCGCCTAGACTCCTACGAGCAGTACGTC.